The 8 T cell receptor beta chains presented below share a single source sample, sequenced in a study of monozygotic twins with inflammatory bowel disease. After re-calling the 5' RACE reads, TCRdb lists one entry per CDR3 protein, DNA absent. The sample's table shows about 380,000 distinct CDR3 sequences. Sequences were obtained from blood. The source is a human donor with ulcerative colitis or Crohn's disease, or a healthy co-twin of an affected twin (not recorded which).

V is TRBV28 and J is TRBJ2-3; TCRdb selects TRBD1, and the lack of DNA leaves this call unchecked. Germline-derived CDR1 and CDR2 are MDHEN and SYDVKM. The CDR3 is 15 residues long. The CDR3 spells CASSPGGPVGVTQYF. Filled out from reference TRBV28 and TRBJ2-3, the complete variable domain reads DVKVTQSSRYLVKRTGEKVFLECVQDMDHENMFWYRQDPGLGLRLIYFSYDVKMKEKGDIPEGYSVSREKKERFSLILESASTNQTSMYLCASSPGGPVGVTQYFGPGTRLTVL.

V is TRBV7-9 and J is TRBJ2-3; lacking DNA, the TRBD1 call made by TCRdb goes unchecked. This CDR3 has 15 amino acids. Germline V gene sequence: CDR1 SEHNR, CDR2 FQNEAQ (reference sequence). This CDR3 is CASSLVLQGFDTQYF.

V and J are TRBV27 and TRBJ2-3. Germline CDR1 MNHEY, CDR2 SMNVEV (reference sequence). CDR3 length: 14 residues. This CDR3 is CASSPNVGLDTQYF.

The CDR3 is CSAPPQPGAYEQYF. The chain carries TRBV20-1 and TRBJ2-7; TCRdb's D call of TRBD1 is untestable without DNA. Germline lookup yields CDR1 DFQATT and CDR2 SNEGSKA (reference sequence). This CDR3 region has 14 residues.

This chain links TRBV6-2 or TRBV6-3 with TRBJ2-7; there is no DNA to check the TCRdb D call of TRBD1. The length of the CDR3 is 15 residues. Germline loops: CDR1 MNHEY, CDR2 SVGEGT. The CDR3 spells CASTWSGTGSYEQYF.

The chain combines TRBV7-2 with TRBJ2-7; TCRdb gives TRBD1 as the D gene, but with no DNA this cannot be confirmed. CDR3 size: 16 residues. CDR1 and CDR2 (germline): SGHTA, FQGNSA. The CDR3 reads CASSLGGALRAYEQYF.

The chain combines TRBV10-3 with TRBJ1-4. This CDR3 region has 12 residues. CDR1 is ENHRY, CDR2 SYGVKD, per germline. The chain's CDR3 is CAISESGEKLFF.

The chain combines TRBV18 with TRBJ1-1; TCRdb gives TRBD1 as the D gene, but with no DNA this cannot be confirmed. The V gene's germline CDR1 is KGHSH and CDR2 LQKENI. This CDR3 has 17 residues. The CDR3 sequence is CASSPLRPGTGNTEAFF.